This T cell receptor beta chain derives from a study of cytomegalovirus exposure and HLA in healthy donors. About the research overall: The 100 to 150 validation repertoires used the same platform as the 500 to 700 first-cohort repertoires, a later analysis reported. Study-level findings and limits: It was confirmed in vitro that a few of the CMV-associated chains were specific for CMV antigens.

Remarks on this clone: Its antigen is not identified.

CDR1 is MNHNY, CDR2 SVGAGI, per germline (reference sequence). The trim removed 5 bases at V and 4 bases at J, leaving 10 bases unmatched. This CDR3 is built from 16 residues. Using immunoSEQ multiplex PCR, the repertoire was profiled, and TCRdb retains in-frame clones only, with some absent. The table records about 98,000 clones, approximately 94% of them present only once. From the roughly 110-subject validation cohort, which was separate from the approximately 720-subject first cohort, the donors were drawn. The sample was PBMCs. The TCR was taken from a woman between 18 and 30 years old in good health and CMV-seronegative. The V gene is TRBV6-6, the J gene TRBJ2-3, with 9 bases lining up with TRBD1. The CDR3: CASSLYRGRISDTQYF. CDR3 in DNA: TGTGCCAGCAGTCTTTACAGGGGGCGCATTTCAGATACGCAGTATTTT.